This T cell receptor beta chain was retrieved from a study of Ad26.COV2.S vaccination and SARS-CoV-2 variants. General study points: People who got the vaccine had more spike-specific TCR breadth than people who got placebo. Vaccine recipients and placebo recipients showed similar non-spike TCR breadth. Possibly, TCR breadth and depth analyses underestimated total T cell responses. After vaccination, reports described spike-specific CD8+ and CD4+ T cell responses as showing substantial breadth.

Method: immunoSEQ multiplex PCR; TCRdb's copy keeps in-frame clones and lacks some. The data hold over 110,000 clones, with roughly 90% observed a single time. Note on this clone: Its antigen is still unknown.

The CDR3 covers 13 residues. The ends were cut back, 0 bases at V and 1 base at J, with 4 bases in the middle. Germline V CDR1 and CDR2: SGHNT, YYREEE (reference sequence). The sample here was peripheral blood, taken after recovery from COVID-19. V gene TRBV5-4 combines with J gene TRBJ1-1; the D is unclear. The sequence was collected from a human donor who had recovered from COVID-19. CDR3 bases: TGTGCCAGCAGCTTGGACAGGAACACTGAAGCTTTCTTT. It encodes CASSLDRNTEAFF.